The 3 T cell receptor beta chains below were found in one sample sequenced in a study of blood T cell repertoires in COVID-19 (dated by TCRdb to 2018 to 2021). Library prep was done by the immunoSEQ multiplex PCR assay. TCRdb's version of the immuneACCESS table is confined to in-frame rearrangements and falls short of the full clone set. An unresolved V gene accounts for under half of the shortfall where checked; the remainder is of unknown origin. The sample table contains around 120,000 clones; only one count was recorded for approximately 68% of them. Of the sample, roughly 2.2% is held by the ten largest clones. What was sequenced was peripheral blood. The source is a woman aged 70-85 years with acute or convalescent COVID-19.

This sequence joins TRBV5-4 and TRBJ2-1; 11 bases align to TRBD2. CDR1 and CDR2 (germline): SGHNT, YYREEE (reference sequence). V lost 6 bases to trimming and J lost 5 bases; unmatched junction nucleotides: 4. The CDR3 totals 14 residues. Here the CDR3 DNA reads TGTGCCAGCAACTTAGCGGGGGGGAACAATGAGCAGTTCTTC. It encodes CASNLAGGNNEQFF.

The V call is TRBV2, the J call TRBJ2-7, with D unresolved. Germline CDR1 is SNHLY and CDR2 is FYNNEI. V dropped 4 bases and J dropped 0 bases, with 7 bases sitting between them. This CDR3 contains 13 residues. CDR3 protein: CASSGQNSYEQYF. The DNA of the CDR3 is TGTGCCAGCAGTGGCCAGAACTCCTACGAGCAGTACTTC. The variable domain in full, with the rest retrieved from reference TRBV2 and TRBJ2-7, is EPEVTQTPSHQVTQMGQEVILRCVPISNHLYFYWYRQILGQKVEFLVSFYNNEISEKSEIFDDQFSVERPDGSNFTLKIRSTKLEDSAMYFCASSGQNSYEQYFGPGTRLTVT.

In this sample, this clone turned up a few times. The rearrangement uses TRBV10-3 and TRBJ2-6, with 13 bases identical to TRBD2. CDR1 and CDR2 (germline): ENHRY, SYGVKD. This CDR3 contains 17 residues. The junction had 7 bases not matched to a gene; V was cut back by 10 bases and J by 1 base. The CDR3 DNA is TGTGCCACAAAACTAGCGGGAGGGGGTTCTGGGGCCAACGTCCTGACTTTC. Protein sequence: CATKLAGGGSGANVLTF.